This T cell receptor beta chain is from a study of STAT3 mutations in large granular lymphocyte leukemia. Study-level findings and limits: Every T-cell large granular lymphocyte leukemia patient had at least one immunodominant TCR beta clonotype.

Comments on this clone: Its antigen is as yet unknown.

Generated by immunoSEQ multiplex PCR, the TCRdb table keeps only in-frame clones and is missing some. The table lists about 19,000 clones, around 93% of them singletons. CDR3 size: 15 residues. The germline gives CDR1 SGHRS, CDR2 YFSETQ. Between the trimmed V and J ends, which lost 5 bases and 6 bases, there was a span of 21 bases. This clonotype was obtained from a man aged 55 to 70 with T-cell large granular lymphocyte leukemia. Some clones in this sample may be carry-over from other donors' samples. V gene TRBV5-1 combines with J gene TRBJ2-7, with D perhaps being TRBD1 or TRBD2 (7 bases each). Source material: peripheral blood mononuclear cells. CDR3 DNA: TGCGCCAGCAGTCCCGGGGGAGGGGGCCTTGGCGAGCAGTACTTC. This sequence encodes CASSPGGGGLGEQYF.